What follows are 5 T cell receptor beta chains derived from one specimen sequenced in a study of beta chain features in type 1 diabetes (dated by TCRdb to 2016 to 2019). Receptor libraries were prepared by the immunoSEQ multiplex PCR assay. All of the isolated RNA was reverse transcribed with the High Capacity cDNA Reverse Transcription Kit, so expressed TCRB transcripts were sequenced. Sourced from immuneACCESS, this table was stored by TCRdb with only in-frame sequences that have V and J called. A share of the clones is absent; for the studies checked, an unresolved V gene accounts for under half, and the remainder has no known explanation. This sample gives fewer than 900,000 clones in total; under 20% of them show up just once. 0.023% of the sample comes from the top ten. The sample was naive CD4+ T cells from blood. The cell subset or site label of this sample denotes: true naive CD4+ T cells. The source of these receptors is a woman aged 18-35 years in good health.

This clone showed up just a few times. The chain is built from TRBV6-5 and TRBJ2-7; the match to TRBD2 covers 10 bases. There are 15 residues in the CDR3. Germline V lookup: CDR1 MNHEY, CDR2 SVGAGI. The V and J ends lost 2 bases and 6 bases, in that order; junction bases with no gene match: 7. CDR3 DNA: TGTGCCAGCAGTTACGCAGCGGGAGGGGTTGGCGAGCAGTACTTC. The encoded protein is CASSYAAGGVGEQYF.

The chain has TRBV19 and TRBJ1-1; 7 positions agree with TRBD1. V was pared by 3 bases and J by 1 base, with 5 bases of the junction left unmatched. The CDR3 contains 15 residues. Germline V gene sequence: CDR1 LNHDA, CDR2 SQIVND (reference sequence). The CDR3 DNA sequence: TGTGCCAGTAGTATCCATAGGGGGCAGAACACTGAAGCTTTCTTT. This encodes CASSIHRGQNTEAFF.

This clone was seen a handful of times. The chain joins TRBV28 to TRBJ2-7, with D perhaps TRBD1 (5 bases). V lost 7 bases and J 9 bases, leaving 19 bases between the germline ends. Germline V lookup: CDR1 MDHEN, CDR2 SYDVKM. The CDR3 spans 13 residues. CDR3 in DNA: TGTGCCAGCACACCAGGTGACACAGGCAGGCAGTACTTC. Translation gives CASTPGDTGRQYF.

This chain joins TRBV28 and TRBJ1-2, with TRBD1 matching over 10 bases. CDR1 is MDHEN, CDR2 SYDVKM, per germline. The CDR3 extends over 14 amino acids. The J segment lost 2 bases and the V segment lost 8 bases, leaving 5 bases of the junction unmatched. The CDR3 nucleotides are TGTGCCAGCGTGACAGGGGGCGCCAACTATGGCTACACCTTC. Translation gives CASVTGGANYGYTF.

This chain links TRBV23-1 with TRBJ1-4, with 8 bases aligning to TRBD1. TRBV23-1 is an ORF; its function is uncertain. The CDR3 length is 17 residues. Unmatched junction bases numbered 6, after V lost 2 bases and J lost 1 base. CDR3: CASSQGQGVRTNEKLFF. As DNA, the CDR3 is TGCGCCAGCAGTCAAGGACAGGGTGTAAGAACTAATGAAAAACTGTTTTTT.